Presented here are 19 T cell receptor beta chains from one specimen sequenced in a study of cytomegalovirus exposure and HLA in healthy donors. Primers included in the PCR were 60 Vbeta and 13 Jbeta primers. Using immunoSEQ multiplex PCR, the repertoire was profiled, and TCRdb retains in-frame clones only, with some absent. The data show some 140,000 clones, around 80% seen once. Sequencing used PBMCs. These receptors came from a man aged 25 to 40 in good health.

This chain joins TRBV19 and TRBJ1-4; D ambiguous. The germline V gene has CDR1 LNHDA and CDR2 SQIVND (reference sequence). The CDR3 consists of 16 residues. The V end lost 4 bases, the J end lost 7 bases, and 19 bases lay between the germline ends. CDR3 in amino acids: CASSKEGSSAGEKLFF. The CDR3 DNA sequence: TGTGCCAGTAGTAAGGAGGGAAGTTCAGCGGGTGAAAAACTGTTTTTT.

The CDR3 sequence is CASSLGQPGNTIYF. The CDR3 DNA sequence: TGCGCCAGCAGCTTGGGACAGCCTGGAAACACCATATATTTT. The rearrangement uses TRBV5-1 and TRBJ1-3, with D perhaps matching TRBD1 (5 bases). V was clipped by 0 bases and J by 2 bases, with 6 bases between them. This CDR3 spans 14 amino acids. CDR1 and CDR2 from the germline V gene are SGHRS and YFSETQ.

This clone was detected only a few times. The rearrangement uses TRBV10-3 and TRBJ2-7, with 8 bases identical to TRBD1. The V gene end was trimmed by 10 bases and the J gene end by 1 base; junction bases not matched to a gene: 3. The CDR3 sequence is 12 residues long. CDR1 and CDR2 from the germline V gene are ENHRY and SYGVKD. CDR3: CATRTGSYEQYF. CDR3 DNA: TGTGCCACCCGGACAGGGTCCTACGAGCAGTACTTC.

The chain employs TRBV27 and TRBJ1-5, with 8 positions matching TRBD1. V shed 6 bases and J 4 bases; nucleotides not matched to a gene: 11. Germline V gene data show CDR1 as MNHEY and CDR2 as SMNVEV (reference sequence). The length of the CDR3 is 16 residues. CDR3 protein: CASSPWGTGENQPQHF. DNA for the CDR3: TGTGCCAGCAGCCCCTGGGGGACAGGAGAGAATCAGCCCCAGCATTTT.

The chain is built from TRBV6-6 and TRBJ2-7; 8 bases fit TRBD2. Germline trimming cut 6 bases from V and 3 bases from J; bases unmatched to any gene: 10. Germline values: CDR1 MNHNY, CDR2 SVGAGI (reference sequence). This CDR3 is 15 amino acids long. The CDR3 region is CASSERASGHYEQYF. CDR3 nucleotide sequence: TGTGCCAGCAGCGAGAGGGCTAGCGGGCACTACGAGCAGTACTTC.

This clone was observed a handful of times. The chain couples TRBV11-2 to TRBJ1-4; D is undetermined. Trimming left V 3 bases short and J 5 bases short, with 7 bases between. The germline V gene has CDR1 SGHAT and CDR2 FQNNGV. There are 13 residues in the CDR3. The CDR3 loop reads CASSFARNEKLFF. Written as DNA, the CDR3 is TGTGCCAGCAGCTTTGCCAGGAATGAAAAACTGTTTTTT.

The sample holds one count of this clone. The chain combines TRBV9 with TRBJ2-7; TRBD2 matches at 11 bases. Germline V gene sequence: CDR1 SGDLS, CDR2 YYNGEE. The CDR3 consists of 14 residues. Trimming removed 0 bases from V and 4 bases from J; junction bases left unmatched: 0. The CDR3, as DNA: TGTGCCAGCAGCGTAGGGACTAGCGGGTACGAGCAGTACTTC. Translating it yields CASSVGTSGYEQYF.

This clone is a singleton in its sample. V is TRBV25-1 and J is TRBJ1-1, with a possible D match to TRBD1 (6 bases). Trimming took 7 bases from V and 5 from J, leaving 14 bases between them. From germline, CDR1 is MGHDK and CDR2 SYGVNS. This CDR3 region has 13 residues. The CDR3 protein is CASTAKGGTEAFF. The CDR3 nucleotides are TGTGCCAGCACCGCCAAGGGGGGGACTGAAGCTTTCTTT.

The gene calls are TRBV9 and TRBJ2-4; 7 bases fit TRBD1. Germline assignment: CDR1 SGDLS and CDR2 YYNGEE. The V gene end was trimmed by 3 bases and the J gene end by 9 bases; junction bases not matched to a gene: 6. This CDR3 comprises 13 residues. In nucleotides, the CDR3 is TGTGCCAGCAGCGACCGACAGGGCGGCATTCAGTACTTC. This sequence encodes CASSDRQGGIQYF.

This clone was observed once. This chain joins TRBV2 and TRBJ2-3; D might be TRBD1 (5 bases). Germline V CDR1 and CDR2: SNHLY, FYNNEI. V was pared by 4 bases and J by 2 bases, with 13 bases between. The CDR3 loop spans 15 amino acids. The CDR3 DNA follows: TGTGCCAGCAGTGGGGGCCATGAAAACACAGATACGCAGTATTTT. It codes for CASSGGHENTDTQYF.

The rearrangement links TRBV30 to TRBJ2-1, with TRBD2 as a possible D gene (7 bases). The CDR3 sequence is 15 residues long. V gave up 5 bases and J gave up 4 bases, with 18 bases separating them. Germline values: CDR1 GTSNPN, CDR2 SVGIG (reference sequence). The CDR3 DNA follows: TGTGCCTGGGACGTGGGGAGGGGGAAATACAATGAGCAGTTCTTC. Residues: CAWDVGRGKYNEQFF.

This sequence joins TRBV7-9 and TRBJ1-1; no clear D gene. Trimming removed 3 bases from V and 0 bases from J, with 17 bases in between. This CDR3 has 17 amino acids. Germline values: CDR1 SEHNR, CDR2 FQNEAQ (reference sequence). CDR3 amino acids: CASSFPRQTTMNTEAFF. The CDR3 DNA reads as TGTGCCAGCAGCTTTCCCCGCCAGACAACAATGAACACTGAAGCTTTCTTT.

The chain joins TRBV18 to TRBJ2-1; D unresolved. From germline, CDR1 is KGHSH and CDR2 LQKENI. This CDR3 has 15 residues. The germline V and J ends were trimmed by 2 bases and 7 bases, with 15 bases remaining between them. The CDR3 nucleotides are TGTGCCAGCTCACCAATCGAGCAGGTTTTTAATGAGCAGTTCTTC. Protein product: CASSPIEQVFNEQFF.

V and J are TRBV7-9 and TRBJ2-1; D may be TRBD2 (6 bases). Trimming removed 4 bases at V and 1 base at J, with 14 bases between. The CDR3 has 16 amino acids. The germline V gene encodes CDR1 SEHNR and CDR2 FQNEAQ (reference sequence). The CDR3 spells CASSSQRTMSYNEQFF. CDR3 coding DNA: TGTGCCAGCAGCTCACAAAGGACTATGTCCTACAATGAGCAGTTCTTC. The full variable domain, completed using reference TRBV7-9 and TRBJ2-1, is DTGVSQNPRHKITKRGQNVTFRCDPISEHNRLYWYRQTLGQGPEFLTYFQNEAQLEKSRLLSDRFSAERPKGSFSTLEIQRTEQGDSAMYLCASSSQRTMSYNEQFFGPGTRLTVL.

On this clone itself: Other nucleotide sequences in the sample specify the same CDR3. J is TRBJ2-5 and V is TRBV5-1; TRBD2 matches at 10 bases. Germline assignment: CDR1 SGHRS and CDR2 YFSETQ. There are 12 residues in the CDR3. V lost 7 bases and J lost 7; bases outside the gene matches: 4. CDR3 sequence (DNA): TGCGCCAGCTCTAGCGGGGGAGGGACCCAGTACTTC. It specifies CASSSGGGTQYF.

This clone was recorded a few times. The V and J genes are TRBV6-1 and TRBJ2-1; D is possibly TRBD2 (6 bases). The germline V and J ends were trimmed by 8 bases and 7 bases, with 12 bases remaining between them. The CDR3 is 12 residues long. Germline CDR1 reads MNHNS; CDR2 reads SASEGT. The CDR3 DNA reads as TGTGCCAGCGGTCGGGGGTTGAATGAGCAGTTCTTC. Protein: CASGRGLNEQFF.

The V and J genes are TRBV19 and TRBJ2-3; 10 nucleotides agree with TRBD2. Germline lookup yields CDR1 LNHDA and CDR2 SQIVND (reference sequence). V was pared by 5 bases and J by 2 bases, with 7 bases of the junction left unmatched. The CDR3 is made up of 16 amino acids. This chain's CDR3 is CASSFWTSGITDTQYF. DNA for the CDR3: TGTGCCAGTAGTTTCTGGACTAGCGGAATCACAGATACGCAGTATTTT.

This chain links TRBV18 with TRBJ2-3; TRBD1 agrees at 12 bases. This CDR3 comprises 18 residues. V lost 2 bases and J lost 3; bases outside the gene matches: 9. Germline V gives CDR1 KGHSH, CDR2 LQKENI. The chain's CDR3 is CASSPGRGQGASTDTQYF. The CDR3 DNA reads TGTGCCAGCTCACCAGGTCGGGGACAGGGGGCAAGTACAGATACGCAGTATTTT. The complete variable domain, with remaining parts taken from reference TRBV18 and TRBJ2-3, reads NAGVMQNPRHLVRRRGQEARLRCSPMKGHSHVYWYRQLPEEGLKFMVYLQKENIIDESGMPKERFSAEFPKEGPSILRIQQVVRGDSAAYFCASSPGRGQGASTDTQYFGPGTRLTVL.

V usage is TRBV2 and J usage is TRBJ2-7, with 8 positions matching TRBD2. CDR1 and CDR2 (germline): SNHLY, FYNNEI. This CDR3 is 15 amino acids long. V lost 6 bases to trimming and J lost 2 bases; unmatched junction nucleotides: 9. The CDR3 reads CASSPSVLAAYEQYF. Here the CDR3 DNA reads TGTGCCAGCAGCCCCTCCGTACTAGCGGCCTACGAGCAGTACTTC.